These T cell receptor beta chains were read from a single sample in a study of shared clonotypes between healthy human individuals. Assay used: immunoSEQ multiplex PCR; TCRdb lists only in-frame clones, some missing. Here the sample spans roughly 2 million clones, more than 90% being singletons. Sequenced sample: naive CD4+ T cells sorted from blood. The origin of the receptors is a man in his late teens or twenties in good health. Both conserved end residues are part of each CDR3. D genes are given only for firm matches.

d_call	v_call	j_call	cdr3_length	cdr3_aa
TRBD1	TRBV25-1	TRBJ2-3	16	CASSGNPGQGDDTQYF
TRBD1	TRBV7-2	TRBJ1-3	16	CASSLGQGPLQNTIYF
TRBD1	TRBV5-4	TRBJ1-2	12	CATMTGNYGYTF
-	TRBV10-2	TRBJ1-4	14	CASSEPGAGEKLFF
TRBD1	TRBV27	TRBJ2-7	15	CASSTSGQGISEQYF
-	TRBV5-1	TRBJ2-3	13	CASGTPGTDTQYF
-	TRBV6-6	TRBJ2-7	15	CASRTTATQTLEQYF
-	TRBV6-5	TRBJ2-2	13	CASSNSLTGELFF
TRBD1	TRBV19	TRBJ1-6	15	CASKVEPRGNSPLHF
TRBD1	TRBV4-3	TRBJ2-7	15	CASSLGQGLSYEQYF
TRBD1	TRBV19	TRBJ1-6	15	CASTTGTEVNSPLHF
-	TRBV9	TRBJ2-7	14	CASSVDGTIYEQYF
-	TRBV6-1	TRBJ1-6	16	CASSEAGRGKHSPLHF
-	TRBV25-1	TRBJ2-5	17	CASSLGVGTTWGETQYF
TRBD1	TRBV4-1	TRBJ1-6	17	CASSISGQGTSYSPLHF
-	TRBV29-1	TRBJ2-1	13	CSVGTRATTEQFF
-	TRBV5-6	TRBJ2-5	18	CASSSRRAGALIGETQYF
-	TRBV5-4	TRBJ1-1	13	CASRQMGGTEAFF
-	TRBV6-4	TRBJ1-1	13	CASSYSLNTEAFF
TRBD1	TRBV19	TRBJ1-5	15	CASRVTGGAGQPQHF
-	TRBV30	TRBJ1-2	13	CAWSRSAGYGYTF
TRBD2	TRBV15	TRBJ2-3	14	CATSTGTSSDTQYF
-	TRBV6-5	TRBJ2-1	13	CASRAGGYNEQFF
TRBD2	TRBV5-1	TRBJ2-2	16	CASSLTIAGPTGELFF
-	TRBV27	TRBJ1-1	13	CASIGRGETEAFF
TRBD1	TRBV6-5	TRBJ2-7	12	CASSDRAYEQYF
-	TRBV7-2	TRBJ2-2	15	CASSLEASYTGELFF
-	TRBV27	TRBJ2-5	14	CASSSGLLQETQYF
-	TRBV30	TRBJ1-1	13	CAWRKERNTEAFF
TRBD2	TRBV11-1	TRBJ2-3	16	CASSPSSGASTDTQYF
-	TRBV15	TRBJ1-1	16	CATSRELVGGNTEAFF
-	TRBV27	TRBJ2-1	14	CASSLWGGGAEQFF
TRBD2	TRBV15	TRBJ2-1	15	CATSRGGLVGYEQFF
-	TRBV2	TRBJ2-1	13	CASSDLGLNEQFF
-	TRBV6-1	TRBJ1-2	15	CASSEGVRWDYGYTF
-	TRBV4-2	TRBJ2-7	17	CASSQDNYVEKLYEQYF
TRBD2	TRBV15	TRBJ2-3	15	CATSRMGLAADTQYF
-	TRBV18	TRBJ1-5	13	CASSYESNQPQHF
-	TRBV2	TRBJ1-3	16	CASSEGTRGSGNTIYF
-	TRBV30	TRBJ1-2	13	CAWVYPGRGGYTF
-	TRBV28	TRBJ2-5	15	CASSLPLTAQETQYF
TRBD1	TRBV7-9	TRBJ2-3	15	CASSRGDRDADTQYF
-	TRBV2	TRBJ1-1	13	CASSVQYSTEAFF
TRBD2	TRBV29-1	TRBJ2-7	14	CSATSGGGSYEQYF
TRBD1	TRBV27	TRBJ1-2	15	CASSLVGQGIFGYTF
TRBD2	TRBV9	TRBJ2-1	18	CASSVRLAGGQYKHEQFF
-	TRBV5-4	TRBJ2-7	13	CASSHPDFSEQYF
-	TRBV27	TRBJ1-2	17	CASSLTVHGPSNYGYTF
-	TRBV9	TRBJ2-7	15	CASSVAAGLSYEQYF
TRBD1	TRBV2	TRBJ2-7	15	CASSETPTGAYEQYF
TRBD2	TRBV7-9	TRBJ2-7	17	CASSLGLAGGSSYEQYF